Listed here are 15 T cell receptor beta chains from one sample, sequenced in a study of long-term antiretroviral therapy in people with HIV. The assay used was immunoSEQ (version v3.0), run at survey level. Here immunoSEQ multiplex PCR was the method, and the copy in TCRdb shows in-frame clones only, minus some. The data show 20,000 or so clones, around 76% seen once. Sequencing used unsorted PBMCs, obtained 0.5 years before starting antiretroviral therapy. Source of these receptors: a woman between 50 and 59 years old with HIV.

The chain couples TRBV30 to TRBJ1-1; D might be TRBD1 (6 bases). Germline CDR1 reads GTSNPN; CDR2 reads SVGIG (reference sequence). Trimming removed 2 bases from V and 5 bases from J, with 12 bases in between. CDR3 length equals 13 residues. In DNA, the CDR3 is TGTGCCTGGAGTTGGGGGCGCGAGACTGAAGCTTTCTTT. It encodes CAWSWGRETEAFF. Full variable domain (rest looked up from reference TRBV30 and TRBJ1-1): SQTIHQWPATLVQPVGSPLSLECTVEGTSNPNLYWYRQAAGRGLQLLFYSVGIGQISSEVPQNLSASRPQDRQFILSSKKLLLSDSGFYLCAWSWGRETEAFFGQGTRLTVV.

The chain is built from TRBV5-6 and TRBJ1-1, with D possibly matching TRBD1 (5 bases). CDR3 length: 11 amino acids. Per germline, CDR1 SGHDT and CDR2 YYEEEE. V was shortened by 4 bases and J by 6 bases, with 7 bases between the two germline ends. This CDR3 is CASSQGPEAFF. As DNA, the CDR3 is TGTGCCAGCAGCCAGGGACCTGAAGCTTTCTTT.

The gene calls are TRBV2 and TRBJ2-1, with D hard to call. The CDR3 consists of 10 residues. CDR1 is SNHLY, CDR2 FYNNEI, per germline. Trimming stripped 9 bases from V and 8 bases from J, with 8 bases between. CDR3 sequence reads: CARTQHEQFF. CDR3 DNA: TGTGCCAGGACCCAACATGAGCAGTTCTTC.

The gene calls are TRBV19 and TRBJ1-1, with D perhaps TRBD1 (5 bases). CDR1 is LNHDA, CDR2 SQIVND, per germline (reference sequence). The CDR3 length is 16 residues. V was clipped by 6 bases and J by 2 bases, with 19 bases between them. The DNA of the CDR3 is TGTGCCAGTAGCTCTGGGACTCCCCGGGGTAACACTGAAGCTTTCTTT. Encoded protein: CASSSGTPRGNTEAFF.

V and J are TRBV27 and TRBJ2-7, with 8 bases aligning to TRBD2. Germline assignment: CDR1 MNHEY and CDR2 SMNVEV (reference sequence). Trimming at V came to 6 bases and at J to 6 bases, leaving 10 bases not matched to a gene. This CDR3 comprises 14 residues. This CDR3 is CASRVSGGFGEQYF. In DNA, the CDR3 is TGTGCCAGCAGGGTCTCGGGGGGGTTTGGCGAGCAGTACTTC.

This clone is a singleton in its sample. This sequence joins TRBV4-2 and TRBJ1-2; D is perhaps TRBD1 (5 bases). Between the trimmed V and J ends, which lost 0 bases and 4 bases, there was a span of 15 bases. The CDR3 has 16 amino acids. Germline CDR1 and CDR2: LGHNA and YNFKEQ. The CDR3 DNA sequence: TGTGCCAGCAGCCAAGATGATAAGCGGGGGAGCTATGGCTACACCTTC. Protein: CASSQDDKRGSYGYTF.

This chain links TRBV12-5 with TRBJ1-6, with D tentatively TRBD1 (6 bases). CDR1 is LGHNT, CDR2 FRNRAP, per germline. Trimming pared 0 bases from V and 9 bases from J, leaving 12 bases between. The CDR3 is 15 residues long. The CDR3 here is CASGLVTGLASPLHF. Written as DNA, the CDR3 is TGTGCTAGTGGTTTGGTTACAGGGCTGGCTTCACCCCTCCACTTT.

The chain links TRBV6-1 to TRBJ1-5; D gene uncertain. V lost 8 bases to trimming and J lost 0 bases, with 14 bases between them. Germline V gene lookup returns CDR1 MNHNS and CDR2 SASEGT. CDR3 size: 15 residues. CDR3 in amino acids: CASGPVESSNQPQHF. The CDR3, as DNA: TGTGCCAGCGGACCGGTGGAGTCTAGCAATCAGCCCCAGCATTTT.

A word on this clone: The junction does not match germline at one end; this may be a read error. J is TRBJ2-7 and V is TRBV2; 11 nucleotides match TRBD2. Germline-derived CDR1 and CDR2 are SNHLY and FYNNEI. The CDR3 is made up of 15 amino acids. CDR3 nucleotide sequence: TGTGCCAGCAGAGAAGGGTTAGCGGGGGGGTACGAGCAGTACTTC. Protein: CASREGLAGGYEQYF.

The chain combines TRBV11-3 with TRBJ1-6, with 9 bases lining up with TRBD1. Germline assignment: CDR1 SGHNT and CDR2 YENEEA. J lost 0 bases, V lost 5 bases, and 8 bases had no gene match. This CDR3 is built from 18 residues. The CDR3 protein is CASSRGTGFLSYNSPLHF. Here the CDR3 DNA reads TGTGCCAGCAGCCGCGGGACAGGGTTCCTCTCCTATAATTCACCCCTCCACTTT.

This clone was observed a single time. V gene TRBV7-2 combines with J gene TRBJ1-2; the match to TRBD1 covers 10 bases. From germline, CDR1 is SGHTA and CDR2 FQGNSA. J gave up 0 bases and V 1 base, and 5 bases lay outside the gene matches. The CDR3 consists of 17 residues. CDR3 DNA sequence: TGTGCCAGCAGCTTAGGGGGGACAGGGGTTTCTAACTATGGCTACACCTTC. Protein sequence: CASSLGGTGVSNYGYTF.

This chain links TRBV5-1 with TRBJ2-3; 8 nucleotides line up with TRBD1. Germline trimming cut 5 bases from V and 4 bases from J; bases unmatched to any gene: 6. The CDR3 consists of 14 residues. Looked up from germline, CDR1 is SGHRS and CDR2 is YFSETQ. CDR3 coding DNA: TGCGCCAGCAGGTTGCAGGGGGCAGCAGATACGCAGTATTTT. As protein: CASRLQGAADTQYF.

This chain joins TRBV2 and TRBJ2-5; 11 positions match TRBD2. The CDR3 extends over 15 amino acids. Germline CDR1 SNHLY, CDR2 FYNNEI. J gave up 2 bases and V 7 bases, and 6 bases lay outside the gene matches. The CDR3 is CASTPSGGRQETQYF. The CDR3 DNA reads TGTGCCAGCACCCCTAGCGGGGGGAGACAAGAGACCCAGTACTTC. The variable domain in full, with the rest retrieved from reference TRBV2 and TRBJ2-5, is EPEVTQTPSHQVTQMGQEVILRCVPISNHLYFYWYRQILGQKVEFLVSFYNNEISEKSEIFDDQFSVERPDGSNFTLKIRSTKLEDSAMYFCASTPSGGRQETQYFGPGTRLLVL.

The rearrangement joins TRBV12-5 to TRBJ1-5; D might be TRBD1 (5 bases). Germline CDR1 reads LGHNT; CDR2 reads FRNRAP. The V end lost 1 base, the J end lost 6 bases, and 10 bases lay between the germline ends. This CDR3 region has 14 residues. The CDR3 DNA is TGTGCTAGTGGTTTGGATGGGGGTCCTCAGCCCCAGCATTTT. Its translation: CASGLDGGPQPQHF.

This chain uses TRBV5-1 with TRBJ2-1, with 9 bases fitting TRBD1. The V gene's germline CDR1 is SGHRS and CDR2 YFSETQ. CDR3 length equals 17 residues. J lost 7 bases, V lost 1 base, and 12 bases had no gene match. CDR3 nucleotides: TGCGCCAGCAGCTTGTATGTGGGACAGGGTGGAGGGAATGAGCAGTTCTTC. Translation gives CASSLYVGQGGGNEQFF.